The clone carrying this T cell receptor beta chain was detected only a few times. Antigen unknown. Site-matched primary tumor biopsies were taken before and after PD-1 blockade. This entry is derived from a study of T cells in tumors after PD-1 blockade. Study at large: Tumor samples yielded approximately 20-fold more depth than single-cell TCR sequencing.

The J segment lost 4 bases and the V segment lost 4 bases, leaving 5 bases of the junction unmatched. CDR3 size: 14 residues. Germline CDR1 SGHRS, CDR2 YFSETQ. Notes on the study in general: Some novel exhausted tumor clones appeared in pre-treatment blood, suggesting peripheral recruitment. Most post-therapy expanded exhausted CD8+ clones were new, undetected before treatment.

Method: immunoSEQ multiplex PCR; TCRdb's copy keeps in-frame clones and lacks some. The data show 10,000 to 15,000 clones, roughly three fifths seen once. This sample comprised tumor tissue, obtained before anti-PD-1 treatment. The sequence derives from a human donor with cutaneous squamous cell carcinoma. The V call is TRBV5-1, the J call TRBJ2-5; 9 bases match TRBD2. The CDR3 DNA reads as TGCGCCAGCAGCAACCCGGGACTAGCAGAGACCCAGTACTTC. It specifies CASSNPGLAETQYF.